This T cell receptor beta chain is drawn from a study of neoadjuvant anti-PD-1 for oral cavity cancer. Patients had newly diagnosed, untreated stage II-IVA oral cavity squamous cell carcinoma. The CDR3 runs to 16 residues. Germline values: CDR1 PRHDT, CDR2 FYEKMQ (reference sequence). V lost 5 bases and J lost 8; bases outside the gene matches: 16. Most tumor samples had approximately 5 ug input DNA in two replicates. This table comes from immunoSEQ multiplex PCR, and its TCRdb copy is limited to in-frame clones, with some not included. The sample comprises 5,000 or so clones, 58% of which are singletons, and 7.2% rests with the top ten.

This rearrangement joins TRBV13 to TRBJ1-2; 8 bases match TRBD1. Specimen: tumor tissue, collected before nivolumab (anti-PD-1) treatment. The clonotype comes from a person aged 35 to 85 with oral cavity squamous cell carcinoma. The CDR3: CASSPFFGQGFYGYTF. The DNA of the CDR3 is TGTGCCAGCAGCCCGTTTTTTGGACAGGGTTTTTACGGCTACACCTTC.